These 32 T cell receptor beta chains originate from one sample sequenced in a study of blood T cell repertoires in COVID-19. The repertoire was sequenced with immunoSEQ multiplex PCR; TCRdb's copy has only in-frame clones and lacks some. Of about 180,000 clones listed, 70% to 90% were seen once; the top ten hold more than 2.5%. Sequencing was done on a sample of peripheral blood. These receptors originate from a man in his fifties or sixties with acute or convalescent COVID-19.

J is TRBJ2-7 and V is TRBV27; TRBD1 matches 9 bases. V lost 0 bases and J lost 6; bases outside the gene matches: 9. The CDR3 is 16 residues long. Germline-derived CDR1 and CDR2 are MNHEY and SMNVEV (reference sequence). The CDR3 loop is CASSLSGQGQKGEQYF. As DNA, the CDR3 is TGTGCCAGCAGTTTATCGGGACAGGGCCAGAAGGGCGAGCAGTACTTC.

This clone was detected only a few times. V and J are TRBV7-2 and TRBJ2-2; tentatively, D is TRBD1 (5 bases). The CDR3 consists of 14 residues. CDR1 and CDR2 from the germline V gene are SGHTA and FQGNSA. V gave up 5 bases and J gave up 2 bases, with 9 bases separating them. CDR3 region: CASSPGHNTGELFF. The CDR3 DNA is TGTGCCAGCAGCCCAGGACACAACACCGGGGAGCTGTTTTTT.

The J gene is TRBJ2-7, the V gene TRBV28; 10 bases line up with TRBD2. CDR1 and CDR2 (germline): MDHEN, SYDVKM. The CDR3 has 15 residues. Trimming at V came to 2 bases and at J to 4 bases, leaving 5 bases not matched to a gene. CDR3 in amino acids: CASSLQASGSYEQYF. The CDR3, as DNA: TGTGCCAGCAGTTTACAGGCTAGCGGGAGTTACGAGCAGTACTTC.

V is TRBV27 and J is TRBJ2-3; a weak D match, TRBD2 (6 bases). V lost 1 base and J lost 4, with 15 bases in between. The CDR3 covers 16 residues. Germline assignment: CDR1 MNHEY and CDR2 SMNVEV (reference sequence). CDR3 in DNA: TGTGCCAGCAGTTTATTTGTGGGAGGAAGCTCAGATACGCAGTATTTT. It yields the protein CASSLFVGGSSDTQYF.

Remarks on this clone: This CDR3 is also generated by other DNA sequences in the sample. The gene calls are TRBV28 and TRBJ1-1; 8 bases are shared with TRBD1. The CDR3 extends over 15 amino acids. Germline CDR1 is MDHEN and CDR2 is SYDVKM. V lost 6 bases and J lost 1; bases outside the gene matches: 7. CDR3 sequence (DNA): TGTGCCAGCAGCCCCCCAGGGGGCGGGAACACTGAAGCTTTCTTT. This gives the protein CASSPPGGGNTEAFF.

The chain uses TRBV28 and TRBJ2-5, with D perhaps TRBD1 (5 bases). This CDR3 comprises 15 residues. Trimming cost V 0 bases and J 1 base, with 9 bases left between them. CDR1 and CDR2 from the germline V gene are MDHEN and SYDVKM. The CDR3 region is CASSLWDTTQETQYF. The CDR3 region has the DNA TGTGCCAGCAGTTTATGGGACACCACCCAAGAGACCCAGTACTTC.

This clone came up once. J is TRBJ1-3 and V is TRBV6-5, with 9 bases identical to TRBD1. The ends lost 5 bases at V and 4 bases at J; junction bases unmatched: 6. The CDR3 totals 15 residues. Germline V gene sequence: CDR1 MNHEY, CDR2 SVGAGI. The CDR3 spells CASSRTGASGNTIYF. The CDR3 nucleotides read TGTGCCAGCAGTCGGACAGGGGCTTCAGGAAACACCATATATTTT.

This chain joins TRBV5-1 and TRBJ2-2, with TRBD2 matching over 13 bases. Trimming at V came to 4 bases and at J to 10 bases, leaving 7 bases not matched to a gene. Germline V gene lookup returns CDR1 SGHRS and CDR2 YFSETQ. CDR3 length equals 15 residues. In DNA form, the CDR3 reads TGCGCCAGCAGCGTCGGGACTAGCGGGAAGGTGGAGCTGTTTTTT. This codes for CASSVGTSGKVELFF.

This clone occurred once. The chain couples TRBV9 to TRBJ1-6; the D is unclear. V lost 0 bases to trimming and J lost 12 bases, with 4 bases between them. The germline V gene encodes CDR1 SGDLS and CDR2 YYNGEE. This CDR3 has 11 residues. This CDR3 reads CASSVAVPLHF. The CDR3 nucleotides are TGTGCCAGCAGCGTAGCAGTACCCCTCCACTTT.

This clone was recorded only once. The CDR3 nucleotides read TGTGCCAGCAGTTTATCGGGGAGCACAGATACGCAGTATTTT. Its protein is CASSLSGSTDTQYF. The rearrangement uses TRBV28 and TRBJ2-3; possible D gene TRBD2, 5 bases. From germline, CDR1 is MDHEN and CDR2 SYDVKM. The CDR3 loop spans 14 amino acids. Trimming took off 1 base at V and 0 bases at J, with 5 bases between the two ends.

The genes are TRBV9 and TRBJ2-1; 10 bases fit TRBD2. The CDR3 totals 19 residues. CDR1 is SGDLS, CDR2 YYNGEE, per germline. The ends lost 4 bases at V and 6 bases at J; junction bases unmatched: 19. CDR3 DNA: TGTGCCAGCAGCCCCACAACTCAGACCCCGGGACTAGCGCCCAATGAGCAGTTCTTC. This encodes CASSPTTQTPGLAPNEQFF.

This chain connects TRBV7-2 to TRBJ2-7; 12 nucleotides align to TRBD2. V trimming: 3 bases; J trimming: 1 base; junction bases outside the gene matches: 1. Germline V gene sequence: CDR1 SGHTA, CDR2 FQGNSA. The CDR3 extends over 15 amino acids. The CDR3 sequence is CASSLLAGGSYEQYF. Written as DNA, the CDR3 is TGTGCCAGCAGCTTGCTAGCGGGGGGGTCCTACGAGCAGTACTTC. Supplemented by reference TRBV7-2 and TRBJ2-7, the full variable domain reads GAGVSQSPSNKVTEKGKDVELRCDPISGHTALYWYRQSLGQGLEFLIYFQGNSAPDKSGLPSDRFSAERTGGSVSTLTIQRTQQEDSAVYLCASSLLAGGSYEQYFGPGTRLTVT.

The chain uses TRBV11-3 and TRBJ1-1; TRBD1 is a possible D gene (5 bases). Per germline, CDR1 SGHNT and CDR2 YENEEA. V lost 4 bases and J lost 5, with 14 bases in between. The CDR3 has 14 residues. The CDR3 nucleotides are TGTGCCAGCAGCTCCGACAGAGGAGGGACTGAAGCTTTCTTT. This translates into CASSSDRGGTEAFF.

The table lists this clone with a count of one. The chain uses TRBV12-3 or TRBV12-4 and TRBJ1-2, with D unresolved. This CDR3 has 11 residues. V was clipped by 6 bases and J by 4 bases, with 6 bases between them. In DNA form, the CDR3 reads TGTGCCAGCAGGAGTATCTATGGCTACACCTTC. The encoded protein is CASRSIYGYTF.

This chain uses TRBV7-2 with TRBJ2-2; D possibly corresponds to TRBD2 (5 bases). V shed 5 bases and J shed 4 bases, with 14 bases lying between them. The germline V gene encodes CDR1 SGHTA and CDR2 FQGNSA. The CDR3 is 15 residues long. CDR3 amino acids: CASSPNLARTGELFF. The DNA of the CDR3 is TGTGCCAGCAGCCCGAACTTAGCGCGCACCGGGGAGCTGTTTTTT.

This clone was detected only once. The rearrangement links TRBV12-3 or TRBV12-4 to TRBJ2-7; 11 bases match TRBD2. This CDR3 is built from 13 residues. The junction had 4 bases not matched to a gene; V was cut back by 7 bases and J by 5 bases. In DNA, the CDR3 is TGTGCCAGCAAGCCTAGCGGGAGGCACGAGCAGTACTTC. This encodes CASKPSGRHEQYF.

The CDR3 nucleotides read TGTGCCAGCAGTGCCCTAGCGACAGATACGCAGTATTTT. It yields the protein CASSALATDTQYF. The gene calls are TRBV27 and TRBJ2-3, with D perhaps matching TRBD2 (6 bases). V shed 5 bases and J shed 3 bases, with 9 bases lying between them. The CDR3 is 13 residues long. From germline, CDR1 is MNHEY and CDR2 SMNVEV (reference sequence).

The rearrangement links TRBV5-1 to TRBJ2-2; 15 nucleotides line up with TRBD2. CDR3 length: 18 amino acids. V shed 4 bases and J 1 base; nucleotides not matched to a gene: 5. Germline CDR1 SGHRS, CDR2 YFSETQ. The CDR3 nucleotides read TGCGCCAGCAGCCCGGGACTAGCGGGAGGAAGGAACACCGGGGAGCTGTTTTTT. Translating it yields CASSPGLAGGRNTGELFF.

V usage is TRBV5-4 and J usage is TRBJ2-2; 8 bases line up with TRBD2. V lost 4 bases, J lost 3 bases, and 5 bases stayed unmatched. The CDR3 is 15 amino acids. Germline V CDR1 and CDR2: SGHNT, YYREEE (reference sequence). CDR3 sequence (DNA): TGTGCCAGCAGCCGGGGGGGGCGAGACACCGGGGAGCTGTTTTTT. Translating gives CASSRGGRDTGELFF.

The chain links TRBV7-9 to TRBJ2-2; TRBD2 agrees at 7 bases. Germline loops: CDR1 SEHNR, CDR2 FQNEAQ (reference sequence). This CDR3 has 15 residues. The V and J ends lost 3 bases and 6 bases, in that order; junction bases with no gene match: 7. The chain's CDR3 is CASSLAGRRAGELFF. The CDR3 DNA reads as TGTGCCAGCAGCTTGGCCGGGAGGAGGGCCGGGGAGCTGTTTTTT.

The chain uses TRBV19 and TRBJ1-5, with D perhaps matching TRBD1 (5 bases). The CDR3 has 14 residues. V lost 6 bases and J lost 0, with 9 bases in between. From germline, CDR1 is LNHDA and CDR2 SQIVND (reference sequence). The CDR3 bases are TGTGCCAGTAGGACGACAGTTAGCAATCAGCCCCAGCATTTT. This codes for CASRTTVSNQPQHF.

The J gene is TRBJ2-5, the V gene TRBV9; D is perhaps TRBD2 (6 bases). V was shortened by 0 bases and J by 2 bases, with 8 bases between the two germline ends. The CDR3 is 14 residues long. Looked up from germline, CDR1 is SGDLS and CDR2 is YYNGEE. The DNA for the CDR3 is TGTGCCAGCAGCGTAGACGCGGGGCAAGAGACCCAGTACTTC. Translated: CASSVDAGQETQYF.

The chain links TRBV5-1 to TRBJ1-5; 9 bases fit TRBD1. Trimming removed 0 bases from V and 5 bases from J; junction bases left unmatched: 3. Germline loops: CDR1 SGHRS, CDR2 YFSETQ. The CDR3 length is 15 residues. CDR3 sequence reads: CASSLEGQGYQPQHF. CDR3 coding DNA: TGCGCCAGCAGCTTGGAGGGACAGGGATATCAGCCCCAGCATTTT. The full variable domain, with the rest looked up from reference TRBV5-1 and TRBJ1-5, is KAGVTQTPRYLIKTRGQQVTLSCSPISGHRSVSWYQQTPGQGLQFLFEYFSETQRNKGNFPGRFSGRQFSNSRSEMNVSTLELGDSALYLCASSLEGQGYQPQHFGDGTRLSIL.

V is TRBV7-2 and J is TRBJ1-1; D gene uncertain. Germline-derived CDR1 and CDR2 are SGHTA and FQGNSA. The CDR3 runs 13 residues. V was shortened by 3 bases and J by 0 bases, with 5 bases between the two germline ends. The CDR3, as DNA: TGTGCCAGCAGCTTGTCTATGAACACTGAAGCTTTCTTT. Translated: CASSLSMNTEAFF.

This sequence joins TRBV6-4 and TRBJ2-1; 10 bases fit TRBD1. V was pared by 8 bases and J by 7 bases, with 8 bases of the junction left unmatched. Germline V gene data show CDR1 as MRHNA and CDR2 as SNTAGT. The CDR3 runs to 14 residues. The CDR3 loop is CASSTTGGSNEQFF. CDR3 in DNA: TGTGCCAGCTCGACGACAGGGGGCTCAAATGAGCAGTTCTTC.

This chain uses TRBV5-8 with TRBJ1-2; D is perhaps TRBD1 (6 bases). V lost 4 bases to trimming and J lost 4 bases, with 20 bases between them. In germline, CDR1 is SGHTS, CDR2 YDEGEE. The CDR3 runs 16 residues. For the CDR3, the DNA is TGTGCCAGCAGCCCACAATGGGGGCGAAGAGGCTATGGCTACACCTTC. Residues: CASSPQWGRRGYGYTF.

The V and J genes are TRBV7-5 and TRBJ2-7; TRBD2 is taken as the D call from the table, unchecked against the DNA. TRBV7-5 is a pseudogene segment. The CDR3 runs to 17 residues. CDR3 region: CVRSSDSPGTSGYEQYF. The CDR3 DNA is TGTGTCAGAAGCTCCGATAGTCCCGGGACTAGCGGTTACGAGCAGTACTTC.

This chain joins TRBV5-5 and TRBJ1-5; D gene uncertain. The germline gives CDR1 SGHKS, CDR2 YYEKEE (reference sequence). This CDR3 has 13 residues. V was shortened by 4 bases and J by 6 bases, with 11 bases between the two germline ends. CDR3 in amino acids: CASSIDAGQPQHF. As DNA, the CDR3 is TGTGCCAGCAGCATAGATGCGGGTCAGCCCCAGCATTTT.

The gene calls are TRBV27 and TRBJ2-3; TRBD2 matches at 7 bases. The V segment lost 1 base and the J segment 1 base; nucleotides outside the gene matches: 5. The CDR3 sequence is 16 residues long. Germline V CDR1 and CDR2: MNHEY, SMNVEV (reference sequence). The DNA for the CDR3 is TGTGCCAGCAGTTTATATGGGGAGGGTGGCACAGATACGCAGTATTTT. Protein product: CASSLYGEGGTDTQYF.

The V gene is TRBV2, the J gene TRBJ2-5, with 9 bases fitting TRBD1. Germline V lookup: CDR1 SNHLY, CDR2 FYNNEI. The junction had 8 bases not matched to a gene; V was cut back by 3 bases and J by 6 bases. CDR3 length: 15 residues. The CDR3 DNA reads TGTGCCAGCAGTGAGGCAACAGGGGGCTGGAAGACCCAGTACTTC. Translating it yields CASSEATGGWKTQYF.

DNA for the CDR3: TGTGCCACCCGAGCCTACAGGGGTTATCCTTGCACAGATACGCAGTATTTT. Its translation: CATRAYRGYPCTDTQYF. The genes are TRBV24-1 and TRBJ2-3, with 7 positions matching TRBD1. The CDR3 contains 17 residues. With V trimmed by 9 bases and J by 1 base, 15 bases remained unmatched. From germline, CDR1 is KGHDR and CDR2 SFDVKD.

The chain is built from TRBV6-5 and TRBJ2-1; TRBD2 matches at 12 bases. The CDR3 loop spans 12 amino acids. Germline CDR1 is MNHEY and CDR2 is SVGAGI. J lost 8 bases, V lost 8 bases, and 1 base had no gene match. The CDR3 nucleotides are TGTGCCAGCCGACTAGCGGGAGATGAGCAGTTCTTC. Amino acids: CASRLAGDEQFF.